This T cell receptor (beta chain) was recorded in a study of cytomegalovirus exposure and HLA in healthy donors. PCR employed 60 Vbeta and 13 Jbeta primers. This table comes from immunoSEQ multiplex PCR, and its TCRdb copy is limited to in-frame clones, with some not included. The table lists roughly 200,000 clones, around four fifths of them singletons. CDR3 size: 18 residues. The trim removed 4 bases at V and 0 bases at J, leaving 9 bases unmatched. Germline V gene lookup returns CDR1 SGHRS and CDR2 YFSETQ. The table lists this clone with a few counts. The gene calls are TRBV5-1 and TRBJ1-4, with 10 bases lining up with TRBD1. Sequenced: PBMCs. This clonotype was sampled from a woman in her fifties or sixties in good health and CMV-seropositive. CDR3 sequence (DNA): TGCGCCAGCAGCGCCCGGGACAGGGGACTTGCAACTAATGAAAAACTGTTTTTT. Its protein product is CASSARDRGLATNEKLFF.